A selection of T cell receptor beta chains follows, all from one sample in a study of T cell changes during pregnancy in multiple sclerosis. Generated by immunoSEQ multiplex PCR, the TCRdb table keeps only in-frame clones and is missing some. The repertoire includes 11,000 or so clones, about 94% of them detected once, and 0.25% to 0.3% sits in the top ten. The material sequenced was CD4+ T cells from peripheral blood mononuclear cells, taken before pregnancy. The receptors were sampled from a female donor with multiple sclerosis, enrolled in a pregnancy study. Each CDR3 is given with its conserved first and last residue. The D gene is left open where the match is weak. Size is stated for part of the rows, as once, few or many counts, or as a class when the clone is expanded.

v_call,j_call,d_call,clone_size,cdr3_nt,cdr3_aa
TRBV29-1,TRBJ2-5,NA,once,TGCAGCGTTGTCCGGGCGGGCCAAGAGACCCAGTACTTC,CSVVRAGQETQYF
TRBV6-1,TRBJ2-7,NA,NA,TGTGCCAGCAGTGAGTACTTTTGGCAGTACTTC,CASSEYFWQYF
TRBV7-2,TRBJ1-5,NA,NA,TGTGCCAGCAGCCCTACAGGAGGCAATCAGCCCCAGCATTTT,CASSPTGGNQPQHF
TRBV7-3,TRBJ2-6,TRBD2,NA,TGTGCCAGCAGCTTACTGGGAGGGGCTGGGGCCAACGTCCTGACTTTC,CASSLLGGAGANVLTF
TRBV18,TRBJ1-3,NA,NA,TGTGCCAGCTCACCACAGGGGTTCGCTGGAAACACCATATATTTT,CASSPQGFAGNTIYF
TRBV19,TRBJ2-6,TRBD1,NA,TGTGCCAGTAGTCTGGGACAGGGGGCAACTGGGGCCAACGTCCTGACTTTC,CASSLGQGATGANVLTF
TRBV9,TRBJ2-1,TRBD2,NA,TGTGCCAGCAGCGTAACAGTTTCGAGGCTAGCGGGGGACAATGAGCAGTTCTTC,CASSVTVSRLAGDNEQFF
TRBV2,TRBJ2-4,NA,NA,TGTGCCAGCAGTGAATTTGGAAGGCAAAGGGAGCGCGGCAAAAACATTCAGTACTTC,CASSEFGRQRERGKNIQYF
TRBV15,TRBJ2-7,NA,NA,TGTGCCACCGGGAGATTGATGGGGGCACGAAACGAGCAGTACTTC,CATGRLMGARNEQYF
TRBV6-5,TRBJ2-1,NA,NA,TGTGCCAGCAGTTTTTGGGGGGCCTACAATGAGCAGTTCTTC,CASSFWGAYNEQFF
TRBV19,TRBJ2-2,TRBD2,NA,TGTGCCAGTAGTATTGTCGGCGGTAGCGGGGGGGCCGGGGAGCTGTTTTTT,CASSIVGGSGGAGELFF
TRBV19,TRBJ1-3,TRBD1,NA,TGTGCCAGTAGTATGGTCCTTCCCGGGACAGGATTCTCTGGAAACACCATATATTTT,CASSMVLPGTGFSGNTIYF
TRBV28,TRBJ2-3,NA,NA,TGTGCCAGCAGGCTAGGCATAACAGATACGCAGTATTTT,CASRLGITDTQYF
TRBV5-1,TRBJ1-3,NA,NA,TGCGCCAGCAGACCAAGTGGGAGCTCTGGAAACACCATATATTTT,CASRPSGSSGNTIYF
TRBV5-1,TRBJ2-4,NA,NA,TGCGCCAGCAGTATGGACACCGCCAAAAACATTCAGTACTTC,CASSMDTAKNIQYF
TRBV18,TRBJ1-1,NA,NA,TGTGCCAGCTCAACCATCCCCCTGAGTTCTACTCGGACTGAAGCTTTCTTT,CASSTIPLSSTRTEAFF
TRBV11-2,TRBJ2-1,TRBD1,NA,TGTGCCAGCAGAAGGGGACAGGGGTCCTACAATGAGCAGTTCTTC,CASRRGQGSYNEQFF
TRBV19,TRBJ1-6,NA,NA,TGTGCCAGTAGTAGGCAGGGTGTTTCACCCCTCCACTTT,CASSRQGVSPLHF
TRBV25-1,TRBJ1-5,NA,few,TGTGCCAGCAGTGATCCCAGGAGCAATCAGCCCCAGCATTTT,CASSDPRSNQPQHF
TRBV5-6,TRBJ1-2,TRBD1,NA,TGTGCCAGCAGCACGGGACAGAACGGATTTAACTATGGCTACACCTTC,CASSTGQNGFNYGYTF
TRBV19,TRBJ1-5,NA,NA,TGTGCCAGTAGTTCCCACGGGGTTGCTAGCAATCAGCCCCAGCATTTT,CASSSHGVASNQPQHF
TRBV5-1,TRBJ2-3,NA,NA,TGCGCCAGCAGCTTGATGCGGGGGCCCACAGATACGCAGTATTTT,CASSLMRGPTDTQYF
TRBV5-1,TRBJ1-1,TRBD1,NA,TGCGCCAGCAGCTTGGCCATACAGGGGCCCATGAACACTGAAGCTTTCTTT,CASSLAIQGPMNTEAFF